This T cell receptor beta chain derives from a study of blood T cell repertoires in COVID-19. Overall study: The United States, Italy and Spain supplied acute and convalescent COVID-19 samples.

This table comes from immunoSEQ multiplex PCR, and its TCRdb copy is limited to in-frame clones, with some not included. The sample lists approximately 270,000 clones; just over 85% were seen once. Which cohort a participant joined came from the clinical history participants gave. What the recovered Cohort 3 donors had was two negative PCRs, clearance, or symptom resolution. Trimming pared 0 bases from V and 8 bases from J, leaving 13 bases between. The CDR3 sequence is 14 residues long. Germline V gives CDR1 MGHDK, CDR2 SYGVNS. The TCR originated in a man in his forties who had recovered from COVID-19. Specimen: PBMCs or T cells enriched from blood (not recorded which). The rearrangement joins TRBV25-1 to TRBJ1-1; the D is unclear. CDR3 in amino acids: CASSEYSAETEAFF. The CDR3 nucleotides read TGTGCCAGCAGTGAATATAGCGCGGAAACCGAAGCTTTCTTT.